This TCR beta chain was profiled in a study of cytomegalovirus exposure and HLA in healthy donors (dated by TCRdb to about 2017). Regarding the research as a whole: The roughly 670 repertoires of the first cohort and the roughly 120 validation repertoires were produced on the same platform, according to a later analysis. High-throughput TCR immunosequencing, statistical association of individual TCRs with disease status, and machine learning were combined to predict cytomegalovirus infection status. Along with the approximately 650-subject first cohort, a separate validation cohort of around 120 different subjects was used. The study aimed to test whether signatures of past pathogen exposure could be identified by cataloging public T cell receptors.

The donors were included in the validation cohort of 100 to 150 subjects, a group kept apart from the approximately 670-subject first cohort. As to this clone: Its specific antigen is unknown. Qualities for individual bases were not recorded, and no much larger clone is one base off.

Trimmed from V: 4 bases; trimmed from J: 5 bases; junction bases lacking a gene match: 9. From a lookup of the germline V gene (reference sequence), CDR1 and CDR2 are LNHDA and SQIVND. The CDR3 spans 15 residues, from the cysteine through the phenylalanine. CDR3 DNA is the only sequence kept; it has 45 bases, read in frame from the first base. Library method: the immunoSEQ multiplex PCR assay. In the original analysis: A statistical classification framework was built for diagnosing cytomegalovirus status from the catalog of TCR beta chain sequences. What TCRdb holds here is the immuneACCESS table cut down to in-frame rearrangements. Part of the clones is not present; checked against another copy, under half of the missing clones reflect an unresolved V gene, and the others are unexplained. V and J calls and clone size follow that table, whereas D and trimming were derived from the DNA. Present in this sample are around 300,000 clones, approximately 86% of which were seen just once. The top ten hold roughly 1.2% of the sample.

Broad study findings and their caveats: The authors suggested that the approach could potentially be generalized to other disease states and immunological phenotypes. A later analysis lacked HLA typing for the validation cohort, so it scored co-occurrence in that cohort across all 110 or so repertoires. The study gave a list of about 170 TCR beta chains associated with cytomegalovirus. In vitro tests confirmed that three of the cytomegalovirus-associated TCR beta chains recognize cytomegalovirus antigens. Cytomegalovirus status was reported to be diagnosed by the classifier with high specificity and sensitivity in both the original and validation cohorts. Most TCR sequences were observed very rarely across donors, whereas some public TCRs were present in many individuals. In a later analysis, TCRs clustered in the first cohort were found to also tend to co-occur in the 120 or so validation repertoires, with approximately 95% of cluster scores above 0.

Sequenced sample: PBMCs. The rearrangement combines TRBV19 with TRBJ2-7; 9 central bases correspond to TRBD1. The sequence came from a woman in her 30s in good health and CMV-seropositive. The DNA sequence is TGTGCCAGTAGTACCCGGGACAGGGAGATGAACGAGCAGTACTTC. This is translated as CASSTRDREMNEQYF.